This T cell receptor (beta chain) was sequenced in a study of beta chain features in type 1 diabetes (dated by TCRdb to between 2017 and 2018). The study in broad terms: Mean age, gender distribution, total cell number and subset yield did not differ between patients and healthy donors. Regulatory and stem cell-like memory subsets were obtained from only 8 patients and about eight healthy donors, while naive and central memory subsets were obtained from all 30 or so donors. A total of around 110,000,000 sorted cells were examined across all samples, and RNA yield correlated strongly with the number of cells per subset. In the study, recently diagnosed type 1 diabetes patients and matched healthy donors were compared on the TCRB repertoires of their sorted circulating CD4+ T cell subsets. General study outcomes and caveats: Because cDNA rather than genomic DNA was sequenced, highly expressing activated cells could have been over-represented, although no difference in activation and CD3 levels was found between groups. Only small numbers of individuals were included in the HLA sub-analyses, which left unresolved whether HLA type had any influence on TCRB rearrangement. Naive, central memory and regulatory TCRB repertoires appeared to be more similar among patients than among healthy donors. At VDJ recombination sites, patients with type 1 diabetes made fewer insertions and deleted more nucleotides, a pattern implying thymic rearrangement abnormalities. PCR might favor shorter templates, but patient and control samples were amplified and corrected together, so any skew would affect both groups equally. Type 1 diabetes patients showed a moderate but significant shortening of TCRB CDR3 length in all four CD4+ subsets.

Trimming removed 2 bases from V and 3 bases from J; the gene matches leave 3 bases unexplained. Looking up the germline V gene (reference sequence) yields CDR1 MNHNY and CDR2 SVGAGI. Taken from cysteine to phenylalanine, the CDR3 has 14 residues. This entry keeps only the CDR3 DNA: 42 bases, framed from base 1. For this clone: Its target antigen remains unknown. The input lacks base qualities; no much larger clone sits a single base away.

The entire isolated RNA was reverse transcribed using the High Capacity cDNA Reverse Transcription Kit, and thus expressed TCRB transcripts were sequenced. Stem cell-like memory T cell samples underwent survey-depth immunoSEQ sequencing, averaging around 1 million total reads per sample. After sorted cells were lysed in RLT buffer, RNA was extracted with DNase-treated RNeasy Micro or Mini kits, with the choice depending on cell number. Each cell subset was processed separately to prevent cross-contamination, with patient and healthy donor samples processed together. Using the immunoSEQ multiplex PCR, TCRB sequences were amplified from cDNA into 87-bp fragments spanning the CDR3 region. Amplicons were sequenced on the Illumina HiSeq platform. Per the original workflow: PCR bias was corrected computationally using synthetic template baselines, and reads within Hamming distance 2 were collapsed, with unmergeable singletons discarded. Reads were aligned against IMGT to assign V, D and J genes, CDR3 length and insertions or deletions at six rearrangement sites. Within each subset, clonotype counts were normalized to sorted cell number, and only after that were true diversity and Gini coefficients computed with the tcR R package. The overlap coefficient, calculated on TCRB nucleotide sequences, was used to measure repertoire sharing. TCRdb provides this immuneACCESS table in a form limited to in-frame rearrangements. Some clones are lacking; in checked studies, under half of them reflect an unresolved V gene, and why the rest are absent is not known. V and J calls and clone size are those listed in that table; D and trimming were worked out from the DNA. The sample table shows 35,000 to 50,000 clones, and approximately 51% are seen once. The top ten clonotypes cover roughly 0.27% of the sample.

Each donor gave one peripheral blood draw, roughly 120 mL on average, collected into heparinised tubes. A BD FACSAria II was used to sort naive, central memory, regulatory and stem cell-like memory CD4+ T cells with a panel that included CD45RO, CCR7, CD25, CD127, CD95 and CD27. Purity was above 98% for every sorted population. PBMCs were isolated immediately by Lymphoprep density gradient centrifugation and stained directly without culture. Samples were stained and sorted in pairs, with one healthy donor and one patient per experiment, so that batch effects were minimized. The sample consisted of stem cell memory CD4+ T cells from blood. Reading the label with the study, this specimen's cell subset or site is: stem cell-like memory CD4+ T cells. The chain links TRBV6-6 with TRBJ1-1; 7 bases in between match TRBD1. The clonotype comes from a woman aged 30 to 39 in good health. For the CDR3, the sequence is CASSYKGADTEAFF. The base sequence is TGTGCCAGCAGTTACAAGGGGGCGGACACTGAAGCTTTCTTT.